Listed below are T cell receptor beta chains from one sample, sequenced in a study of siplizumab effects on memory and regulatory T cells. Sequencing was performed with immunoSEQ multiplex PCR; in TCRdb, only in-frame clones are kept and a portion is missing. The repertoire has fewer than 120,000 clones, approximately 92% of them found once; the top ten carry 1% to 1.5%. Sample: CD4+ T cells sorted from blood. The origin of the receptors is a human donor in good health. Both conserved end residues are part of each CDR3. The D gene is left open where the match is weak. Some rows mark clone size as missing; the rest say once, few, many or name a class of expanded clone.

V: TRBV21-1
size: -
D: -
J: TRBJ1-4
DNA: TGTGCCAGCAGCCAGCCTCGAGAACTGTTTTTT
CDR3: CASSQPRELFF

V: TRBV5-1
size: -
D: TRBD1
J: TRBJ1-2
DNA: TGCGCCAGCAGCTTTACAGGGGACTATGGCTACACCTTC
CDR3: CASSFTGDYGYTF

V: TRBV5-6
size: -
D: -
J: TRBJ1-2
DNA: TGTGCCAGCAGCGAGCTGCAGGACGTCTATGGCTACACCTTC
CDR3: CASSELQDVYGYTF

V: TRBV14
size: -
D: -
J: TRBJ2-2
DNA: TGTGCCAGCAGCCCCCGTAGGGCAGGGAGTATGAACACCGGGGAGCTGTTTTTT
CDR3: CASSPRRAGSMNTGELFF

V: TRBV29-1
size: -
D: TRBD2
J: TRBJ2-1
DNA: TGCAGCGTTGAATCGGTCCTGTTGCTAGCGGGAGGTAACAATGAGCAGTTCTTC
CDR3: CSVESVLLLAGGNNEQFF

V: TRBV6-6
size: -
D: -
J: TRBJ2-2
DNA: TGTGCCAGCTGTAAGGAGACGAGCTTGAACACCGGGGAGCTGTTTTTT
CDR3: CASCKETSLNTGELFF

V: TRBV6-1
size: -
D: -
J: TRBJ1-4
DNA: TGTGCCAGCAGTGTAGTGGGAGCGCTAGGTGAAAAACTGTTTTTT
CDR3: CASSVVGALGEKLFF

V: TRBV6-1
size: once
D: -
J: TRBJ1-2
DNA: TGTGCCAGCAGTGAGTTGGCAGGCTTTACGGGTGGCTACACCTTC
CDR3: CASSELAGFTGGYTF

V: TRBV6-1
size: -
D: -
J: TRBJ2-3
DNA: TGTGCCAGCAGTGAACTACTAAGCACAGATACGCAGTATTTT
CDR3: CASSELLSTDTQYF

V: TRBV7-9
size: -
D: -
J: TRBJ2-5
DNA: TGTGCCAGCAGCTTAGGGTCTGGAAACAGGGAAAGAGAGACCCAGTACTTC
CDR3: CASSLGSGNRERETQYF

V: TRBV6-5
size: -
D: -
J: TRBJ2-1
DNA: TGTGCCACCAAAGATGGGCGGGACAACAATGAGCAGTTCTTC
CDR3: CATKDGRDNNEQFF

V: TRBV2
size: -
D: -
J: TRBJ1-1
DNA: TGTGCCAGCAGATGGACACTCTTGAACACTGAAGCTTTCTTT
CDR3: CASRWTLLNTEAFF

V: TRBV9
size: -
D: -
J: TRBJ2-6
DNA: TGTGCCAGCAGCGTACGGAGCTCTGGGGCCAACGTCCTGACTTTC
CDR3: CASSVRSSGANVLTF

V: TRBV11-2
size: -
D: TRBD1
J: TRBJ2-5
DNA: TGTGCCAGCAGCTTAGGGGGGGGACAGGGAGAGACCCAGTACTTC
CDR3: CASSLGGGQGETQYF

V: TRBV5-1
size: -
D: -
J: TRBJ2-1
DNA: TGCGCCAGCAGCTCGAGCGGAGGAGGTTTTCTATACAATGAGCAGTTCTTC
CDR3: CASSSSGGGFLYNEQFF

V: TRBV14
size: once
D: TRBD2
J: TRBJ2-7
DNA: TGTGCCAGCAGCCCTCTCCCAGGACTAGAGAAAACCTCCTACGAGCAGTACTTC
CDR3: CASSPLPGLEKTSYEQYF

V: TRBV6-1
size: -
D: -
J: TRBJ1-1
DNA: TGTGCCAGCAGTCGAGACGTAGTGAACACTGAAGCTTTCTTT
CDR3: CASSRDVVNTEAFF

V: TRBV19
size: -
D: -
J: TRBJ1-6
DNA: TGTGCCAGTAGTATCCAGTGGAGCGGTTCACCCCTCCACTTT
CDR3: CASSIQWSGSPLHF

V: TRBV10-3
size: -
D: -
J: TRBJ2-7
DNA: TGTGCCATCAGTGAGAGGCAGGATTACGAGCAGTACTTC
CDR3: CAISERQDYEQYF

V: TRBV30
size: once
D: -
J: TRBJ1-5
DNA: TGTGCCTCTTCGCCCTCCGGTTTTAATCAGCCCCAGCATTTT
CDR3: CASSPSGFNQPQHF

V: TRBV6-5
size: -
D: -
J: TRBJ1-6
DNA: TGTGCCAGCGGGACCTCAGGGTTTCGGCTTTCACCCCTCCACTTT
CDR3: CASGTSGFRLSPLHF

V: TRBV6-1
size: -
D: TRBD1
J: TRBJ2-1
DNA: TGTGCCAGCAGTGTACAGGGGCTAGGGTCCTACAATGAGCAGTTCTTC
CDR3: CASSVQGLGSYNEQFF

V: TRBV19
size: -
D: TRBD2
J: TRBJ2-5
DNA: TGTGCCAGTAACCTAGGCGGGGGTGAGACCCAGTACTTC
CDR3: CASNLGGGETQYF